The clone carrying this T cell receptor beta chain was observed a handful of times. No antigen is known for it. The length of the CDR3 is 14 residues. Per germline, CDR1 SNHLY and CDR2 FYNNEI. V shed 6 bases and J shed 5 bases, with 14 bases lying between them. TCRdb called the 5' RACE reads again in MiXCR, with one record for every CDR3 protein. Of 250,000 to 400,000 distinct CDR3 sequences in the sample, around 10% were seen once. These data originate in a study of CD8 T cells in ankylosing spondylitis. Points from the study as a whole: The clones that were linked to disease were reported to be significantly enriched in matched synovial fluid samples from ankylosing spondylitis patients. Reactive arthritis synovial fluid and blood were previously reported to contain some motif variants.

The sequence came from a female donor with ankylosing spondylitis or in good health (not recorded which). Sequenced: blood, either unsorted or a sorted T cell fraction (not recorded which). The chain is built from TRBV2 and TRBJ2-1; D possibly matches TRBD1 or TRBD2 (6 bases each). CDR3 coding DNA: TGTGCCAGCAGGGGGGGCTTGTTCCACAATGAGCAGTTCTTC. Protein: CASRGGLFHNEQFF.